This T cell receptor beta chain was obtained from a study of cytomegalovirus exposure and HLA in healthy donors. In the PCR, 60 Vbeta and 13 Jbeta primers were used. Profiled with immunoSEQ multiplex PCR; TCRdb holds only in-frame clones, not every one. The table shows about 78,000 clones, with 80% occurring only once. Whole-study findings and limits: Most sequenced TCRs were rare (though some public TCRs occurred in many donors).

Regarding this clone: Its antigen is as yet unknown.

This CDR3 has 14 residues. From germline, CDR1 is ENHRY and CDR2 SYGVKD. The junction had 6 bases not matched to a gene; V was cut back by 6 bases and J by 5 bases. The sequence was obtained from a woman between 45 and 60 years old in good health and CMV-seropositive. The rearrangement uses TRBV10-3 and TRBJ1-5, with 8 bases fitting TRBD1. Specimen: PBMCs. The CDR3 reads CAISRDRIDQPQHF. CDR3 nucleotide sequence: TGTGCCATCAGCCGGGACAGGATAGATCAGCCCCAGCATTTT.